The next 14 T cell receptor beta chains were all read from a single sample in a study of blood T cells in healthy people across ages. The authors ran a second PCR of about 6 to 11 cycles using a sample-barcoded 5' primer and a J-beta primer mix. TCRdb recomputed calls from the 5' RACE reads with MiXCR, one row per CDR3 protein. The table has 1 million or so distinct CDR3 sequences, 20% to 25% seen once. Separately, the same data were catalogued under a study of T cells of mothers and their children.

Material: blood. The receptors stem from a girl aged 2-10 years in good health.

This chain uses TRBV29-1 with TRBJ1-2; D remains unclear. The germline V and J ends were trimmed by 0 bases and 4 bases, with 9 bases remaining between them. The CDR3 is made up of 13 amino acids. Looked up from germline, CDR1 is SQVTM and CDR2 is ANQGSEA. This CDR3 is CSVEESGLYGYTF. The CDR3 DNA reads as TGCAGCGTTGAAGAATCCGGCCTCTATGGCTACACCTTC.

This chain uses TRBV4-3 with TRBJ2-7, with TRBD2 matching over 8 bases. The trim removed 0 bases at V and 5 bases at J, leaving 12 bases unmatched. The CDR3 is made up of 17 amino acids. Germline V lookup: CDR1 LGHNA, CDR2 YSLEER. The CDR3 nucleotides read TGCGCCAGCAGCCAAGATTCGCGGGGGGCAGTTTCCAACGAGCAGTACTTC. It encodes CASSQDSRGAVSNEQYF.

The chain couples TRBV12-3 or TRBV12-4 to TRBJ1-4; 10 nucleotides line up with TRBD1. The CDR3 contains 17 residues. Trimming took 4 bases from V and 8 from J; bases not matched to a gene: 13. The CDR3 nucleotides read TGTGCCAGCAGTTCCCCTGACAGGGGGCATACCCACGAAAAACTGTTTTTT. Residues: CASSSPDRGHTHEKLFF.

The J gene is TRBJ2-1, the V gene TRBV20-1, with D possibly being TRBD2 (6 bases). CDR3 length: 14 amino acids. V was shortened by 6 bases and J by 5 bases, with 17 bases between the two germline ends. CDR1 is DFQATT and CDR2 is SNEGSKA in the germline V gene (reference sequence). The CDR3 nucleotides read TGCAGTGCCGCCCCCGGGAGTTTCGACAATGAGCAGTTCTTC. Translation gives CSAAPGSFDNEQFF.

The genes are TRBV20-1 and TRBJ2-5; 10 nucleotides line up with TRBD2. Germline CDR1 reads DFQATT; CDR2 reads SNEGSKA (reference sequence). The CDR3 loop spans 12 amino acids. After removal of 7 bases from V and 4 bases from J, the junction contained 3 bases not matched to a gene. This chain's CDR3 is CSVAGGLETQYF. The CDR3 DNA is TGCAGTGTAGCGGGGGGACTAGAGACCCAGTACTTC.

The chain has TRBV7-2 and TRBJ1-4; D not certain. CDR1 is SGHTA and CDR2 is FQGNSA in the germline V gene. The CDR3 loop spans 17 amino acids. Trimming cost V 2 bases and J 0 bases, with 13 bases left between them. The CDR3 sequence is CASSLREFYPTNEKLFF. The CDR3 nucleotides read TGTGCCAGCAGCTTACGGGAGTTCTATCCAACTAATGAAAAACTGTTTTTT.

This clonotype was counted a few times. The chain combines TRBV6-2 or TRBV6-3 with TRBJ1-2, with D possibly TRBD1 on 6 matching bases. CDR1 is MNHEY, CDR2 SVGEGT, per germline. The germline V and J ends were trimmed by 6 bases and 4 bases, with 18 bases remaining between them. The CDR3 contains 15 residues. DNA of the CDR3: TGTGCCAGCAGCTTAACCTCAGGGGCGAGCTATGGCTACACCTTC. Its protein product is CASSLTSGASYGYTF.

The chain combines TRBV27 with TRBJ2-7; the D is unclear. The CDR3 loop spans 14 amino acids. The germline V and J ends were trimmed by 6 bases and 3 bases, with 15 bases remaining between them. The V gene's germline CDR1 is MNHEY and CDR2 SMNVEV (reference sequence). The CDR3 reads CASSHTVGGYEQYF. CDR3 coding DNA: TGTGCCAGCAGCCATACAGTGGGTGGCTACGAGCAGTACTTC.

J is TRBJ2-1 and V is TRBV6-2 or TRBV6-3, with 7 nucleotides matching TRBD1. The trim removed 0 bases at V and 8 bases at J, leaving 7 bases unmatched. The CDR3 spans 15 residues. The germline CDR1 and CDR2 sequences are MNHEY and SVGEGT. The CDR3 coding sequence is TGTGCCAGCAGTTACTCGTTACAGGGGAGCGATGAGCAGTTCTTC. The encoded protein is CASSYSLQGSDEQFF.

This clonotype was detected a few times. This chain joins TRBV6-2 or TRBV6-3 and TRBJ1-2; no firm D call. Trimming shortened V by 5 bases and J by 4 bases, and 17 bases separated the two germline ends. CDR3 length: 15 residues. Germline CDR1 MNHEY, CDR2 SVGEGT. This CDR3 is CASSISAGSAYGYTF. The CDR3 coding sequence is TGTGCCAGCAGTATCTCGGCGGGGTCCGCCTATGGCTACACCTTC.

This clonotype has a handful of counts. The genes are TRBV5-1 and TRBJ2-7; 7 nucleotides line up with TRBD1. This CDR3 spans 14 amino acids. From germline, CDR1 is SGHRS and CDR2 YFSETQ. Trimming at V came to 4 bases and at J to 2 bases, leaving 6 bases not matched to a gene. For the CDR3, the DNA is TGCGCCAGCAGCCACCGGGACAGTGCCTACGAGCAGTACTTC. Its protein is CASSHRDSAYEQYF. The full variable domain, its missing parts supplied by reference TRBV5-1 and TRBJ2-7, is KAGVTQTPRYLIKTRGQQVTLSCSPISGHRSVSWYQQTPGQGLQFLFEYFSETQRNKGNFPGRFSGRQFSNSRSEMNVSTLELGDSALYLCASSHRDSAYEQYFGPGTRLTVT.

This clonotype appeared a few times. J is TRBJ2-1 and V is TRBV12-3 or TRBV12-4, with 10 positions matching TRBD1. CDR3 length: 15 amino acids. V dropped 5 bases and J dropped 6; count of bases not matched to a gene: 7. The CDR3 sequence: CASSLTGGEVNEQFF. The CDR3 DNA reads TGTGCCAGCAGTCTGACAGGGGGCGAGGTCAATGAGCAGTTCTTC.

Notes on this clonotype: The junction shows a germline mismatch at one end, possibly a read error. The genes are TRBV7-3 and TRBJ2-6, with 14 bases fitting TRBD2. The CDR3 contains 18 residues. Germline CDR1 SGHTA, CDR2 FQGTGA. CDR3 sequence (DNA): TGTGCCAGCGGCTCTGGGACTAGCGGGAGTGGAGGGGCCAATGTCCTGACTTTC. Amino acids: CASGSGTSGSGGANVLTF.

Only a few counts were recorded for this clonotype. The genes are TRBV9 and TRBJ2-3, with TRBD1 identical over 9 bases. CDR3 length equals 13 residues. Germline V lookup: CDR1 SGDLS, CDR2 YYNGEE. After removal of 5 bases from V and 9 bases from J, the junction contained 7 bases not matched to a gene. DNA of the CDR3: TGTGCCAGCAGGGGACAGGGACACATCACGCAGTATTTT. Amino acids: CASRGQGHITQYF.